The present T cell receptor beta chain was sequenced within a study of T cells in Graves' hyperthyroidism and ophthalmopathy. Amplification of TCR beta CDR3 regions was performed using RNA transcripts as template. HTBI primers were employed in a first-round RT-PCR of the TCR CDR3. TCRdb re-analysed the multiplex PCR reads in MiXCR, keeping a single row per CDR3 protein. The data contain 600,000 to 850,000 distinct CDR3 sequences, about 19% of them singletons. The receptor's source is a woman aged 45-65 years with Graves' hyperthyroidism that later progressed to Graves' ophthalmopathy. Sequenced input: blood.

CDR3 amino acids: CASSLPGLVNEKLFF. In nucleotides, the CDR3 is TGTGCCAGCAGCCTACCGGGGCTAGTTAATGAAAAACTGTTTTTT. The V call is TRBV6-1, the J call TRBJ1-4; D possibly corresponds to TRBD1 (5 bases). Per the germline V gene, CDR1 is MNHNS and CDR2 is SASEGT. The V end lost 6 bases, the J end lost 4 bases, and 15 bases lay between the germline ends. The CDR3 is made up of 15 amino acids.